This T cell receptor beta chain emerged from a study of T cells in tuberculosis. Clones were sequenced by immunoSEQ multiplex PCR, and TCRdb holds only the in-frame ones, with some missing. The sample has tens of thousands of clones, around 93% seen once; the top ten hold less than 3%. This CDR3 has 16 residues. Trimming removed 1 base at V and 6 bases at J, with 16 bases between. Germline V CDR1 and CDR2: SGHDN, FVKESK. Time point meaning: new active TB diagnosis, blood taken before or within 7 days of starting treatment. The chain is built from TRBV14 and TRBJ2-1; D not certain. The sequenced sample was PBMCs, obtained at tuberculosis diagnosis. The sequence was obtained from an adult with tuberculosis. CDR3 loop: CASSQGRQAIGNEQFF. The CDR3 coding sequence is TGTGCCAGCAGCCAAGGACGGCAGGCGATAGGCAATGAGCAGTTCTTC.